These 17 T cell receptor beta chains share one sample of origin, sequenced in a study of T cells in Graves' hyperthyroidism and ophthalmopathy. Authors of the study amplified TCR beta CDR3 regions from RNA transcripts. An initial round of RT-PCR targeting the TCR CDR3 relied on the HTBI primer set. TCRdb reprocessed the multiplex PCR reads via MiXCR and lists one record per CDR3 protein. The sample lists 330,000 or so distinct CDR3 sequences; roughly 18% were seen once. The sequenced sample consisted of blood. These receptor sequences come from a man in his forties or fifties with Graves' ophthalmopathy.

The J gene is TRBJ1-1, the V gene TRBV3-1; perhaps TRBD1 as D (5 bases). Germline lookup yields CDR1 LGHDT and CDR2 YNNKEL (reference sequence). Between the trimmed V and J ends, which lost 4 bases and 2 bases, there was a span of 14 bases. The CDR3 loop spans 15 amino acids. CDR3 residues: CASSRGGLENTEAFF. The CDR3 nucleotides are TGTGCCAGCAGCCGTGGGGGACTGGAAAACACTGAAGCTTTCTTT. The full variable domain, rest sourced from reference TRBV3-1 and TRBJ1-1, is DTAVSQTPKYLVTQMGNDKSIKCEQNLGHDTMYWYKQDSKKFLKIMFSYNNKELIINETVPNRFSPKSPDKAHLNLHINSLELGDSAVYFCASSRGGLENTEAFFGQGTRLTVV.

The chain joins TRBV4-1 to TRBJ2-3; no firm D call. The germline V gene has CDR1 MGHRA and CDR2 YSYEKL. The CDR3 runs to 14 residues. The V gene lost 1 base and the J gene lost 3 bases, with 8 bases spanning the gap. CDR3 bases: TGCGCCAGCAGCCAAGTGTTCCTGACAGATACGCAGTATTTT. Its translation is CASSQVFLTDTQYF.

This clonotype appeared once. V usage is TRBV6-1 and J usage is TRBJ2-1; 15 bases agree with TRBD2. The CDR3 extends over 21 amino acids. The J segment lost 0 bases and the V segment lost 6 bases, leaving 15 bases of the junction unmatched. Germline-derived CDR1 and CDR2 are MNHNS and SASEGT. CDR3 in DNA: TGTGCCAGCAGGAGACCAAATTCCGGGACTAGCGGGAGGAGCTCCTACAATGAGCAGTTCTTC. Translation gives CASRRPNSGTSGRSSYNEQFF.

The sample holds a few counts of this clonotype. The gene calls are TRBV10-3 and TRBJ2-1, with TRBD1 as a possible D gene (5 bases). Per germline, CDR1 ENHRY and CDR2 SYGVKD. CDR3 length: 16 residues. V was cut by 2 bases and J by 12 bases, with 23 bases left in between. CDR3 amino acids: CAISEAGLIRLYGQFF. DNA of the CDR3: TGTGCCATCAGTGAGGCAGGGCTCATCCGCCTCTATGGGCAGTTCTTC.

This sequence joins TRBV20-1 and TRBJ1-2, with D possibly TRBD1 on 5 matching bases. The V gene's germline CDR1 is DFQATT and CDR2 SNEGSKA (reference sequence). The CDR3 covers 15 residues. The germline V and J ends were trimmed by 5 bases and 4 bases, with 20 bases remaining between them. CDR3 region: CSAWGSDNNFYGYTF. The DNA of the CDR3 is TGCAGTGCTTGGGGGAGCGACAATAACTTCTATGGCTACACCTTC.

A few counts support this clonotype. This chain links TRBV7-2 with TRBJ1-4, with D perhaps TRBD1 (6 bases). V was pared by 4 bases and J by 2 bases, with 11 bases between. Germline assignment: CDR1 SGHTA and CDR2 FQGNSA. The CDR3 runs 15 residues. This CDR3 is CASSSTGSTNEKLFF. The CDR3 coding sequence is TGTGCCAGCAGCTCAACAGGGTCCACTAATGAAAAACTGTTTTTT. Full variable domain (outside the CDR3, taken from reference TRBV7-2 and TRBJ1-4): GAGVSQSPSNKVTEKGKDVELRCDPISGHTALYWYRQSLGQGLEFLIYFQGNSAPDKSGLPSDRFSAERTGGSVSTLTIQRTQQEDSAVYLCASSSTGSTNEKLFFGSGTQLSVL.

This clonotype was detected ten times or more. This sequence joins TRBV3-1 and TRBJ1-6; 8 nucleotides line up with TRBD1. V lost 3 bases, J lost 7 bases, and 2 bases stayed unmatched. The CDR3 has 14 amino acids. The germline CDR1 and CDR2 sequences are LGHDT and YNNKEL (reference sequence). DNA of the CDR3: TGTGCCAGCAGCCAGGGACAGGCGAATTCACCCCTCCACTTT. This sequence encodes CASSQGQANSPLHF.

This clonotype has at least ten counts. J is TRBJ2-5 and V is TRBV11-2, with D maybe TRBD2 (6 bases). The CDR3 loop spans 15 amino acids. Germline V CDR1 and CDR2: SGHAT, FQNNGV. The V end was cut by 9 bases, the J end by 5 bases, with 22 bases between. CDR3 sequence (DNA): TGTGCCAGTGGGGGACTTCGGCGGCGGGCGGAGACCCAGTACTTC. Protein product: CASGGLRRRAETQYF. Drawing the rest from reference TRBV11-2 and TRBJ2-5, the complete variable domain is EAGVAQSPRYKIIEKRQSVAFWCNPISGHATLYWYQQILGQGPKLLIQFQNNGVVDDSQLPKDRFSAERLKGVDSTLKIQPAKLEDSAVYLCASGGLRRRAETQYFGPGTRLLVL.

This clonotype was seen a few times. The V and J genes are TRBV7-9 and TRBJ2-1, with TRBD2 as a possible D gene (5 bases). Germline lookup yields CDR1 SEHNR and CDR2 FQNEAQ (reference sequence). The CDR3 length is 15 residues. The V gene lost 5 bases and the J gene lost 4 bases, with 15 bases spanning the gap. The DNA for the CDR3 is TGTGCCAGCAGCCTCCCGGGGTCGGCGTACAATGAGCAGTTCTTC. Residues: CASSLPGSAYNEQFF.

J is TRBJ2-1 and V is TRBV30; 8 positions match TRBD2. CDR3 length: 13 residues. With V trimmed by 8 bases and J by 6 bases, 9 bases remained unmatched. Per the germline V gene, CDR1 is GTSNPN and CDR2 is SVGIG (reference sequence). The CDR3 loop reads CAGGLAGGNEQFF. Here the CDR3 DNA reads TGTGCCGGGGGGCTAGCGGGTGGCAATGAGCAGTTCTTC.

This clonotype has only a few counts. The V gene is TRBV13, the J gene TRBJ2-5; 8 nucleotides align to TRBD1. Unmatched junction bases numbered 6, after V lost 5 bases and J lost 1 base. CDR3 length equals 15 residues. CDR1 PRHDT and CDR2 FYEKMQ come from the germline V gene (reference sequence). This chain's CDR3 is CASSQGAQSQETQYF. The DNA for the CDR3 is TGTGCCAGCAGCCAGGGGGCGCAATCCCAAGAGACCCAGTACTTC.

CDR3 nucleotides: TGTGCCAGCAGCACATCCCACTACAATGAGCAGTTCTTC. This sequence encodes CASSTSHYNEQFF. V is TRBV5-6 and J is TRBJ2-1; no reliable D call. This CDR3 region has 13 residues. Trimming shortened V by 4 bases and J by 3 bases, and 8 bases separated the two germline ends. From germline, CDR1 is SGHDT and CDR2 YYEEEE.

In this sample, this clonotype turned up many times. V gene TRBV6-1 combines with J gene TRBJ2-7; no reliable D call. Germline assignment: CDR1 MNHNS and CDR2 SASEGT. Deletions cut 5 bases from V and 3 bases from J, with 14 bases between. CDR3 size: 14 residues. The CDR3, as DNA: TGTGCCAGCAGTTGGGTCCCAGGCGGCTACGAGCAGTACTTC. Its translation is CASSWVPGGYEQYF.

In this sample, this clonotype turned up a few times. This chain joins TRBV5-1 and TRBJ2-7, with TRBD1 matching 10 bases. The junction had 6 bases not matched to a gene; V was cut back by 4 bases and J by 5 bases. The CDR3 runs 14 residues. Germline V gives CDR1 SGHRS, CDR2 YFSETQ. This CDR3 is CASSPGGQGHEQYF. DNA of the CDR3: TGCGCCAGCAGCCCGGGGGGACAGGGGCACGAGCAGTACTTC.

This clonotype was observed a few times. CDR3 sequence reads: CASSGIAGTSGAYEQYF. The CDR3 DNA is TGCGCCAGCAGTGGAATTGCCGGGACTAGCGGGGCCTACGAGCAGTACTTC. The V gene is TRBV10-1, the J gene TRBJ2-7, with TRBD2 identical over 13 bases. The junction had 8 bases not matched to a gene; V was cut back by 4 bases and J by 2 bases. CDR1 and CDR2 (germline): WNHNN, SYGVQD (reference sequence). This CDR3 has 17 residues.

Concerning this clonotype itself: A much larger clone differs by one base, so this may be a read error. This chain links TRBV9 with TRBJ1-5; TRBD1 might be the D (6 bases). Germline loops: CDR1 SGDLS, CDR2 YYNGEE. With 5 bases removed from V and 2 bases from J, the gap between germline ends came to 14 bases. The CDR3 extends over 15 amino acids. The CDR3 nucleotides are TGTGCCAGCAGGCTGGACAGTACGGGCAATCAGCCCCAGCATTTT. This translates into CASRLDSTGNQPQHF.

The table lists this clonotype with a few counts. The chain uses TRBV20-1 and TRBJ2-1; TRBD2 might be the D (6 bases). Germline loops: CDR1 DFQATT, CDR2 SNEGSKA (reference sequence). The length of the CDR3 is 18 residues. Trimming left V 5 bases short and J 0 bases short, with 23 bases between. This chain's CDR3 is CSAAPGLLMESSYNEQFF. DNA for the CDR3: TGCAGTGCTGCCCCGGGACTCCTCATGGAGAGCTCCTACAATGAGCAGTTCTTC.